These T cell receptor beta chains were read from a single sample in a study of CD8 T cells in ankylosing spondylitis. Via MiXCR, TCRdb re-called the 5' RACE reads, giving one row per CDR3 protein. The sample holds roughly 450,000 distinct CDR3 sequences, around 26% seen once. The sequenced material came from blood, either unsorted or a sorted T cell fraction (not recorded which). The receptors derive from a male donor with ankylosing spondylitis. Both conserved end residues are part of each CDR3. D genes are given only for firm matches. Size values are once, few and many counts, or a class for expanded clones, and some rows have none.

cdr3_nt,cdr3_aa,clone_size,d_call,j_call,cdr3_length,v_call
TGCGCCAGCAGCTACCCGGGTCGGGGTAGCTCCTACAATGAGCAGTTCTTC,CASSYPGRGSSYNEQFF,few,NA,TRBJ2-1,17,TRBV5-1
TGCGCCAGCAGCCAAGATCGAGGGACTAGCGGGATCTCCTACAATGAGCAGTTCTTC,CASSQDRGTSGISYNEQFF,few,TRBD2,TRBJ2-1,19,TRBV4-1
TGCAGTGCTAGAGAGGGGACAGCGGATGAAAAACTGTTTTTT,CSAREGTADEKLFF,NA,TRBD1,TRBJ1-4,14,TRBV20-1
TGTGCCAGCAGTCTCGGTGGTCTAGGCTACTACAATGAGCAGTTCTTC,CASSLGGLGYYNEQFF,few,NA,TRBJ2-1,16,TRBV12-3/TRBV12-4
TGTGCCACCAGTTCCCTCGGGACAGGGGCGGATGGCTACACCTTC,CATSSLGTGADGYTF,NA,TRBD1,TRBJ1-2,15,TRBV24-1
TGCGCCAGCAGTAGGAATAGCGGATGGGTCAATGAGCAGTTCTTC,CASSRNSGWVNEQFF,NA,NA,TRBJ2-1,15,TRBV4-1
TGTGCCAGCAGTGATACGTGGATCACAGATACGCAGTATTTT,CASSDTWITDTQYF,many,NA,TRBJ2-3,14,TRBV2
TGCGCCAGCCAACTCGGGACAGATACGCAGTATTTT,CASQLGTDTQYF,NA,NA,TRBJ2-3,12,TRBV5-1
TGTGCCAGCTCAGGGGGGTTCCGGACTGAAGCTTTCTTT,CASSGGFRTEAFF,few,NA,TRBJ1-1,13,TRBV18
TGTGCCAGTAGCGGACAGGGCTTTAACTATGGCTACACCTTC,CASSGQGFNYGYTF,NA,TRBD1,TRBJ1-2,14,TRBV19
TGCAGTGCTAGAGTACTAGCGGGAGCCAATGAGCAGTTCTTC,CSARVLAGANEQFF,few,TRBD2,TRBJ2-1,14,TRBV20-1
TGCGCCAGCAGCTTTACCGGGACAGGGGTTGATGGCTACACCTTC,CASSFTGTGVDGYTF,few,TRBD1,TRBJ1-2,15,TRBV5-1
TGTGCCAGCAGCTCAAACCGGGACAGGGGTTTCGATGAGCAGTTCTTC,CASSSNRDRGFDEQFF,many,TRBD1,TRBJ2-1,16,TRBV7-2
TGTGCCAGCTCACCACCGGAGAAGGGGCAGGGCTATGGCTACACCTTC,CASSPPEKGQGYGYTF,NA,NA,TRBJ1-2,16,TRBV18
TGCGCCAGCAGCTCGCCGGAGGGCGGGGATACGCAGTATTTT,CASSSPEGGDTQYF,few,NA,TRBJ2-3,14,TRBV5-1
TGTGCCAGCAGCTCAGATAGCGGAAACACCGGGGAGCTGTTTTTT,CASSSDSGNTGELFF,few,NA,TRBJ2-2,15,TRBV7-2
TGTGCCACACAGCTACTAGCGGTGGATGAGCAGTTCTTC,CATQLLAVDEQFF,NA,TRBD2,TRBJ2-1,13,TRBV2
TGTGCCAGCAGCGGTCGACGGGACAATGAGCAGTTCTTC,CASSGRRDNEQFF,few,NA,TRBJ2-1,13,TRBV7-2
TGCGCCAGCAGCTTGACAGGGGGCGCCGGAAACACCATATATTTT,CASSLTGGAGNTIYF,NA,TRBD1,TRBJ1-3,15,TRBV5-1
TGTGCCAGCTCACCCCATATAAGGCCCCTTGAGGGTGCGAACACTGAAGCTTTCTTT,CASSPHIRPLEGANTEAFF,NA,NA,TRBJ1-1,19,TRBV18
TGTGCCAGCAGCTTGGTGGCAGGGGTAGGTCAGCCCCAGCATTTT,CASSLVAGVGQPQHF,NA,NA,TRBJ1-5,15,TRBV5-5
TGTGCCAGCAGCCTGGACCAACCCCAAGAGACCCAGTACTTC,CASSLDQPQETQYF,few,NA,TRBJ2-5,14,TRBV12-3/TRBV12-4
TGCGCCAGCAGCCCGGGACTGACTACAGGGGAGCAGTACTTC,CASSPGLTTGEQYF,few,NA,TRBJ2-7,14,TRBV5-1
TGTGCCATCAGTGAACAGGGGGATTCACCCCTCCACTTT,CAISEQGDSPLHF,few,TRBD1,TRBJ1-6,13,TRBV10-3
TGTGCCAGCAGCCAGACAGGGGTATGGAACATTCAGTACTTC,CASSQTGVWNIQYF,many,TRBD1,TRBJ2-4,14,TRBV7-9
TGCGCCAGCAGCCCGGGACTAGCGGACCTCTACAATGAGCAGTTCTTC,CASSPGLADLYNEQFF,NA,TRBD2,TRBJ2-1,16,TRBV5-1
TGCGCCAGCAGCTTGGATTCCAGGGGAGAGACCCAGTACTTC,CASSLDSRGETQYF,NA,NA,TRBJ2-5,14,TRBV5-1
TGTGCCAGCAGCCAAGATGAGCGGGTGGCCTATAATTCACCCCTCCACTTT,CASSQDERVAYNSPLHF,few,NA,TRBJ1-6,17,TRBV4-2
TGTGCCAGCAGCTTGGAAGAACTGCACTCCTACAATGAGCAGTTCTTC,CASSLEELHSYNEQFF,many,NA,TRBJ2-1,16,TRBV5-4
TGTGCCAGCAGCTCGACGGGAGATGGCACTGAAGCTTTCTTT,CASSSTGDGTEAFF,NA,NA,TRBJ1-1,14,TRBV11-2
TGCGCCAGCAGCCGAGAAGGGGGGCTCGATGAAAAACTGTTTTTT,CASSREGGLDEKLFF,few,NA,TRBJ1-4,15,TRBV4-1
TGCAGCGTTGAACAAACGATCCGGGACAGATACACAGATACGCAGTATTTT,CSVEQTIRDRYTDTQYF,few,TRBD1,TRBJ2-3,17,TRBV29-1
TGCAGTGCACGACAGGGGAAACCCAATGAGCAGTTCTTC,CSARQGKPNEQFF,NA,TRBD1,TRBJ2-1,13,TRBV20-1
TGTGCCAGCAGTGGCGGACAGGGGCCGAACAATGAGCAGTTCTTC,CASSGGQGPNNEQFF,NA,TRBD1,TRBJ2-1,15,TRBV12-3/TRBV12-4
TGTGCCAGCAGCCAAGAGGGGGGTGACCTAGCGGTATACAATGAGCAGTTCTTC,CASSQEGGDLAVYNEQFF,NA,TRBD2,TRBJ2-1,18,TRBV4-2
TGTGCCAGCTCAAAGGCGGGGCCCGAGGAGACCCAGTACTTC,CASSKAGPEETQYF,NA,NA,TRBJ2-5,14,TRBV2
TGCGCCAGCAGCTGGACAGGGGACGACTATGGCTACACCTTC,CASSWTGDDYGYTF,NA,TRBD1,TRBJ1-2,14,TRBV5-1
TGTGCCAGTAGACCAATTCCAGAAGGGAGTGAGCAGTTCTTC,CASRPIPEGSEQFF,few,NA,TRBJ2-1,14,TRBV19
TGTGCCAGCAGCCTAAGACTTGGGGGGAACACTGAAGCTTTCTTT,CASSLRLGGNTEAFF,few,NA,TRBJ1-1,15,TRBV11-2
TGTGCCAGCAGTCAAGGGTTAAGGACTGAAGCTTTCTTT,CASSQGLRTEAFF,few,NA,TRBJ1-1,13,TRBV6-1
TGCGCCAGCAGCCCCCGCGGGGGGCACGAAAAACTGTTTTTT,CASSPRGGHEKLFF,few,NA,TRBJ1-4,14,TRBV5-1
TGTGCCAGCAGGACAGGAGCCAGGGAGACCCAGTACTTC,CASRTGARETQYF,NA,NA,TRBJ2-5,13,TRBV12-3/TRBV12-4
TGTGCCAGCAGCAGGGACAGGGGTGAGCAGTACTTC,CASSRDRGEQYF,NA,TRBD1,TRBJ2-7,12,TRBV7-9
TGCGCCAGCAGCCAAGATCGGGAGTCCTACAATGAGCAGTTCTTC,CASSQDRESYNEQFF,NA,NA,TRBJ2-1,15,TRBV4-1
TGTGCCAGCAGTCGTGCTGTCAGGGGGAACACCGGGGAGCTGTTTTTT,CASSRAVRGNTGELFF,NA,NA,TRBJ2-2,16,TRBV12-3/TRBV12-4
TGTGCCAGCAGCTTAGTGCAGGGAGTGGACACCGGGGAGCTGTTTTTT,CASSLVQGVDTGELFF,NA,NA,TRBJ2-2,16,TRBV11-2
TGCAGTGCTATGGGTAGCAGAAAGGTAGAGACCCAGTACTTC,CSAMGSRKVETQYF,NA,NA,TRBJ2-5,14,TRBV20-1
TGCAGTGCTAGAACCGGGACAGGGGATGGCTACACCTTC,CSARTGTGDGYTF,NA,TRBD1,TRBJ1-2,13,TRBV20-1
TGTGCCAGCACCCTTGCAGGGCGCTACAATGAGCAGTTCTTC,CASTLAGRYNEQFF,NA,NA,TRBJ2-1,14,TRBV12-3/TRBV12-4
TGTGCCAGCAGTGAACCAAACCGGGACATTAACTATGGCTACACCTTC,CASSEPNRDINYGYTF,NA,NA,TRBJ1-2,16,TRBV25-1
TGTGCCAGCAGCTCTGCCGGGACTAGCGGGAAAGGATGGGATGAGCAGTTCTTC,CASSSAGTSGKGWDEQFF,few,TRBD2,TRBJ2-1,18,TRBV12-3/TRBV12-4